A selection of T cell receptor beta chains follows, all from one sample in a study of low-dose radiotherapy and immunotherapy resistance in tumors. TCRdb analysed the reads with MiXCR anew, one entry per CDR3 protein. The table lists roughly 76,000 distinct CDR3 sequences, approximately 19% of them singletons. This sample comprised PBMCs, obtained before treatment. Receptors were obtained from a male donor with prostate cancer. Each CDR3 is given with its conserved first and last residue. A D gene is named only where the DNA matches it firmly. Clone size, where shown, is once, few, many, or a class for clones that have expanded.

clone size	V gene	J gene	D gene	CDR3 protein	CDR3 DNA
NA	TRBV5-1	TRBJ2-7	NA	CASSLMSSYEQYF	TGCGCCAGCAGCTTGATGAGCTCCTACGAGCAGTACTTC
many	TRBV4-2	TRBJ2-3	NA	CASSQVWRGSRSSTDTQYF	TGTGCCAGCAGCCAAGTGTGGAGGGGGAGCAGGTCTAGCACAGATACGCAGTATTTT
many	TRBV7-2	TRBJ2-7	NA	CASSLGGTLDYEQYF	TGTGCCAGCAGCTTAGGCGGCACGCTAGATTACGAGCAGTACTTC
many	TRBV7-2	TRBJ2-3	TRBD1	CASSLVGQGALDTQYF	TGTGCCAGCAGCTTAGTCGGCCAGGGGGCTTTAGATACGCAGTATTTT
many	TRBV30	TRBJ2-1	NA	CAWNMAGPYNEQFF	TGTGCCTGGAATATGGCGGGGCCTTACAATGAGCAGTTCTTC
medium-sized	TRBV5-4	TRBJ2-5	NA	CASSSPHTQKGTLQETQYF	TGTGCCAGCAGCTCCCCCCACACGCAAAAAGGGACACTTCAAGAGACCCAGTACTTC
many	TRBV20-1	TRBJ2-3	TRBD2	CSARGLAGTSTDTQYF	TGCAGTGCTAGAGGACTAGCGGGGACTAGCACAGATACGCAGTATTTT
many	TRBV13	TRBJ1-2	NA	CASSEGRLAGYGYTF	TGTGCCAGCAGTGAAGGGCGTTTGGCAGGGTATGGCTACACCTTC
NA	TRBV6-6	TRBJ1-1	NA	CASNRDTEAFF	TGTGCCAGCAATCGGGACACTGAAGCTTTCTTT
many	TRBV6-2/TRBV6-3	TRBJ1-1	NA	CASAIPQGRATEAFF	TGTGCCAGCGCAATACCACAGGGACGTGCCACTGAAGCTTTCTTT
many	TRBV6-2/TRBV6-3	TRBJ2-7	TRBD2	CASSGTSGPSYEQYF	TGTGCCAGCAGTGGTACTAGCGGGCCGTCCTACGAGCAGTACTTC
many	TRBV2	TRBJ2-1	TRBD1	CASSPLETGFEQFF	TGTGCCAGCTCGCCTTTAGAGACAGGGTTTGAGCAGTTCTTC
many	TRBV5-4	TRBJ2-7	TRBD1	CASSGQGNSYEQYF	TGTGCCAGCAGCGGACAGGGCAACTCCTACGAGCAGTACTTC
many	TRBV12-3/TRBV12-4	TRBJ1-2	TRBD1	CASRTGTGGGYTF	TGTGCCAGCAGAACCGGGACAGGGGGTGGCTACACCTTC
NA	TRBV9	TRBJ1-2	NA	CASSPRQNHYGYTF	TGTGCCAGCAGCCCACGACAGAATCACTATGGCTACACCTTC
NA	TRBV7-2	TRBJ2-2	NA	CASSRAAYTGELFF	TGTGCCAGCAGCCGGGCAGCTTACACCGGGGAGCTGTTTTTT
many	TRBV10-3	TRBJ2-6	NA	CAISKEVTGSGANVLTF	TGTGCCATCAGCAAAGAGGTGACGGGCTCTGGGGCCAACGTCCTGACTTTC
many	TRBV25-1	TRBJ2-5	NA	CASSPRDRNQETQYF	TGTGCCAGCAGCCCCCGAGACAGGAACCAAGAGACCCAGTACTTC
many	TRBV7-2	TRBJ2-1	TRBD2	CASTQTSGGLYNEQFF	TGTGCCAGCACCCAGACTAGCGGGGGACTCTACAATGAGCAGTTCTTC
many	TRBV7-3	TRBJ2-2	NA	CASSLGSGSGELFF	TGTGCCAGCAGCTTAGGCTCGGGCTCCGGGGAGCTGTTTTTT
many	TRBV3-1	TRBJ1-1	NA	CASSQAANTEAFF	TGTGCCAGCAGCCAAGCAGCGAACACTGAAGCTTTCTTT
NA	TRBV12-3/TRBV12-4	TRBJ1-5	NA	CASSFNLRNQPQHF	TGTGCCAGCAGTTTTAATCTGAGAAATCAGCCCCAGCATTTT
many	TRBV4-1	TRBJ2-2	NA	CASSQKYWDTGELFF	TGCGCCAGCAGCCAAAAATATTGGGACACCGGGGAGCTGTTTTTT
many	TRBV5-1	TRBJ2-7	NA	CASSSSPQPSEQYF	TGCGCCAGCAGCTCGTCCCCACAACCGAGCGAGCAGTACTTC
many	TRBV3-1	TRBJ2-5	TRBD2	CASSPSGSFGETQYF	TGTGCCAGCAGCCCTAGCGGGAGTTTCGGGGAGACCCAGTACTTC
few	TRBV6-2/TRBV6-3	TRBJ1-1	NA	CASSSTTGNTEAFF	TGTGCCAGCAGTTCTACTACAGGGAACACTGAAGCTTTCTTT
many	TRBV3-1	TRBJ2-7	TRBD1	CASSQTNRGILYEQYF	TGTGCCAGCAGCCAGACAAACAGGGGTATCCTCTACGAGCAGTACTTC
few	TRBV5-1	TRBJ2-2	TRBD1	CASSSEGQGGTGELFF	TGCGCCAGCAGCTCGGAAGGACAGGGCGGCACCGGGGAGCTGTTTTTT
many	TRBV6-2/TRBV6-3	TRBJ2-7	TRBD1	CASWGQAAYEQYF	TGTGCCAGCTGGGGACAGGCGGCCTACGAGCAGTACTTC
NA	TRBV2	TRBJ2-7	TRBD2	CASSEVAGYEQYF	TGTGCCAGCAGTGAGGTAGCGGGCTACGAGCAGTACTTC
many	TRBV7-2	TRBJ2-1	TRBD2	CASSSWTSGESYNEQFF	TGTGCCAGCAGCTCTTGGACTAGCGGGGAATCCTACAATGAGCAGTTCTTC
many	TRBV6-2/TRBV6-3	TRBJ2-1	NA	CASSYRAGRVNEQFF	TGTGCCAGCAGTTACCGGGCAGGGCGTGTCAATGAGCAGTTCTTC
many	TRBV2	TRBJ2-1	TRBD2	CASSEDQRGGSEQFF	TGTGCCAGCAGTGAAGATCAGCGGGGGGGGTCGGAGCAGTTCTTC
many	TRBV6-5	TRBJ1-1	NA	CASAPVPMAAEAFF	TGTGCCAGCGCTCCGGTTCCGATGGCCGCTGAAGCTTTCTTT
many	TRBV20-1	TRBJ1-5	TRBD1	CSAKGTGTGVNSNQPQHF	TGCAGTGCTAAGGGGACCGGGACAGGGGTAAATAGCAATCAGCCCCAGCATTTT
many	TRBV29-1	TRBJ2-1	TRBD2	CSVVAGGREQFF	TGCAGCGTTGTTGCGGGAGGGCGCGAGCAGTTCTTC
few	TRBV9	TRBJ2-3	TRBD2	CASSVAAGGDTDTQYF	TGTGCCAGCAGCGTCGCGGCGGGGGGGGACACAGATACGCAGTATTTT
many	TRBV12-5	TRBJ2-1	NA	CASGLVMGSSYNEQFF	TGTGCTAGTGGTTTGGTAATGGGGAGCTCCTACAATGAGCAGTTCTTC